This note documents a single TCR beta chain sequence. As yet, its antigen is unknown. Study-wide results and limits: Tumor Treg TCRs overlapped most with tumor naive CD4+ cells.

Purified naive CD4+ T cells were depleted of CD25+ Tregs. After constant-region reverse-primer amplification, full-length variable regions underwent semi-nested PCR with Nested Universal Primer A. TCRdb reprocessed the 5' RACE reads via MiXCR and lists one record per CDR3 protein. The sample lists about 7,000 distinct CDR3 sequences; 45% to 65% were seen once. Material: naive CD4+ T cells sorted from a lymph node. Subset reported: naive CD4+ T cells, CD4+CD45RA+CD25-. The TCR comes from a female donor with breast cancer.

CDR3 sequence: CASTQGSTNEKLFF. CDR3 nucleotides: TGCGCCAGCACCCAGGGTTCAACTAATGAAAAACTGTTTTTT. The rearrangement joins TRBV5-1 to TRBJ1-4; TRBD1 might be the D (5 bases). The CDR3 consists of 14 residues. V lost 6 bases, J lost 0 bases, and 9 bases lay in between. The germline CDR1 and CDR2 sequences are SGHRS and YFSETQ.